This TCR beta chain came from a study of CD4 and CD8 cells across lung adenocarcinoma regions. Localized lung adenocarcinoma, a non-small cell lung cancer, affected the donors. Germline loops: CDR1 SGHVS, CDR2 FNYEAQ. The CDR3 length is 17 residues. The V segment lost 0 bases and the J segment 11 bases; nucleotides outside the gene matches: 15. One entry per CDR3 protein, called by TCRdb with MiXCR from the PCR reads. The table shows 5,500 to 7,000 distinct CDR3 sequences, with less than 60% occurring only once. V gene TRBV7-6 combines with J gene TRBJ2-3; 9 nucleotides line up with TRBD2. This sequence was found in a male donor with lung adenocarcinoma. The CD4 and CD8 labels of this study may be unreliable. The sequencing sample was made of CD8+ T cells from the margin of a lung tumor. CDR3: CASSLAVAGGGKNMQYF. In DNA form, the CDR3 reads TGTGCCAGCAGCTTAGCGGTGGCGGGGGGGGGCAAAAATATGCAGTATTTT.